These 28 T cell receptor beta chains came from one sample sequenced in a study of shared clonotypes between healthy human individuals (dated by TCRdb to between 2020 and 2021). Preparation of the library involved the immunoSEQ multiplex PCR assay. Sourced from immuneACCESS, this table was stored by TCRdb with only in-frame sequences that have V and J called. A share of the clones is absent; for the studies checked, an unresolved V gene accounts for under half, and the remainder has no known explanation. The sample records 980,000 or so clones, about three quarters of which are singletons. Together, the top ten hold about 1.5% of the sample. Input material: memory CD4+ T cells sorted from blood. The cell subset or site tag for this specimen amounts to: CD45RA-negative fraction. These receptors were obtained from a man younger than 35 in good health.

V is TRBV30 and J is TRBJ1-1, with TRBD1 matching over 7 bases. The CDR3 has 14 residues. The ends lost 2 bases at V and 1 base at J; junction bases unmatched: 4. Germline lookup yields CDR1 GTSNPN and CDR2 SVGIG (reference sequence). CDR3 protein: CAWSRDRANTEAFF. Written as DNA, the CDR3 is TGTGCCTGGAGTCGCGACAGGGCGAACACTGAAGCTTTCTTT. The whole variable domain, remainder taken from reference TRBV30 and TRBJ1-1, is SQTIHQWPATLVQPVGSPLSLECTVEGTSNPNLYWYRQAAGRGLQLLFYSVGIGQISSEVPQNLSASRPQDRQFILSSKKLLLSDSGFYLCAWSRDRANTEAFFGQGTRLTVV.

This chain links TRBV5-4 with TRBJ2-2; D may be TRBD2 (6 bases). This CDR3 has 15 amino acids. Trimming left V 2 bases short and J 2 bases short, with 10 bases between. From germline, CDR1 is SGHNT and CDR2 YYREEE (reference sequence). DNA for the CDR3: TGTGCCAGCAGCTTAAGCGGGTTTAACACCGGGGAGCTGTTTTTT. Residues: CASSLSGFNTGELFF.

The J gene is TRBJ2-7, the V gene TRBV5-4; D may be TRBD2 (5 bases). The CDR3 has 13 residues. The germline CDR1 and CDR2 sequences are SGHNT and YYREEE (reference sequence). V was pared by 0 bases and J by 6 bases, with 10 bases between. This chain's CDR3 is CASSLDTDSEQYF. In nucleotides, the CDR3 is TGTGCCAGCAGCTTGGACACGGACTCCGAGCAGTACTTC. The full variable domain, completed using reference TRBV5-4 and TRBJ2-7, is ETGVTQSPTHLIKTRGQQVTLRCSSQSGHNTVSWYQQALGQGPQFIFQYYREEENGRGNFPPRFSGLQFPNYSSELNVNALELDDSALYLCASSLDTDSEQYFGPGTRLTVT.

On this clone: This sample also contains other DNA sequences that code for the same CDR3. The CDR3 sequence is CASSSGGETQYF. The CDR3 DNA is TGTGCCAGCAGCTCGGGAGGGGAGACCCAGTACTTC. The V and J genes are TRBV11-3 and TRBJ2-5; 8 bases line up with TRBD2. This CDR3 contains 12 residues. With V trimmed by 4 bases and J by 5 bases, 0 bases remained unmatched. Germline loops: CDR1 SGHNT, CDR2 YENEEA.

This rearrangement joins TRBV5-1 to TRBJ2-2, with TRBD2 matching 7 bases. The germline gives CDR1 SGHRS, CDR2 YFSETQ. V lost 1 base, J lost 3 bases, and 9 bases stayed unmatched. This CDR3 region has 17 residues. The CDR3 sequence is CASSLRGGTTYTGELFF. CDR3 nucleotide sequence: TGCGCCAGCAGCTTGAGGGGCGGGACTACCTACACCGGGGAGCTGTTTTTT.

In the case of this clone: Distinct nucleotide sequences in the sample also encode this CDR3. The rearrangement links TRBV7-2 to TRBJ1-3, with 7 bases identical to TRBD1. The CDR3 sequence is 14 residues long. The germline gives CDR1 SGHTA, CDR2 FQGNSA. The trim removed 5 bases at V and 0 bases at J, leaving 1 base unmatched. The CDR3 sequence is CASSGTVSGNTIYF. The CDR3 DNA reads TGTGCCAGCAGCGGGACAGTCTCTGGAAACACCATATATTTT.

CDR3 amino acids: CASTLSGAKNIQYF. The CDR3, as DNA: TGTGCCAGCACTTTATCTGGGGCCAAAAACATTCAGTACTTC. The J gene is TRBJ2-4, the V gene TRBV6-1; D is unresolved. Germline-derived CDR1 and CDR2 are MNHNS and SASEGT. The CDR3 has 14 amino acids. V lost 7 bases to trimming and J lost 1 base, with 11 bases between them.

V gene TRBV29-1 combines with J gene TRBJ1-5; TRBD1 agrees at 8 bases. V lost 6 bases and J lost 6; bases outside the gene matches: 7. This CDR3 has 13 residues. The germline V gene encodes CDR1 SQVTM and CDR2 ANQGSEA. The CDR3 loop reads CSVAGGESQPQHF. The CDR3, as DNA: TGCAGCGTCGCAGGGGGCGAAAGTCAGCCCCAGCATTTT.

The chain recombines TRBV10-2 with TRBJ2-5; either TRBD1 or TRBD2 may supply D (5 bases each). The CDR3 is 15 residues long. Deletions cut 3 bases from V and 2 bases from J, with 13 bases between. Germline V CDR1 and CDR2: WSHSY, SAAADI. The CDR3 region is CASSDRGTLQETQYF. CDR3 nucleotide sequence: TGCGCCAGCAGTGACAGAGGGACCCTTCAAGAGACCCAGTACTTC.

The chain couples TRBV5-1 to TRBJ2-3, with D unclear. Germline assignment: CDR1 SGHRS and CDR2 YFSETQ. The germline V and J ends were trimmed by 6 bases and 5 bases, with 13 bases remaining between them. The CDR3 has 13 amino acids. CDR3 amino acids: CASTSPPGDTQYF. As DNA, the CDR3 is TGCGCCAGCACCTCCCCACCAGGAGATACGCAGTATTTT. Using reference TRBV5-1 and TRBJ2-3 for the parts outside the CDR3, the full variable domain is KAGVTQTPRYLIKTRGQQVTLSCSPISGHRSVSWYQQTPGQGLQFLFEYFSETQRNKGNFPGRFSGRQFSNSRSEMNVSTLELGDSALYLCASTSPPGDTQYFGPGTRLTVL.

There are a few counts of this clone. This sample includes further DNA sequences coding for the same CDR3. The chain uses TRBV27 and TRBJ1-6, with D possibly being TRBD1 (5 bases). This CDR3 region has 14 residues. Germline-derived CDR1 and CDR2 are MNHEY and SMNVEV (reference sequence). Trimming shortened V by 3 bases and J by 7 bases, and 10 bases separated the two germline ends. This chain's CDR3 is CASSFGGRNSPLHF. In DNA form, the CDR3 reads TGTGCCAGCAGTTTCGGGGGTAGGAATTCACCCCTCCACTTT.

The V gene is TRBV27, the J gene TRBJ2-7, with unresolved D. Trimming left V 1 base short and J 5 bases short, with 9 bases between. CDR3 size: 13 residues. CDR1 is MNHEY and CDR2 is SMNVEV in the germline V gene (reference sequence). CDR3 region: CASSLYGQNEQYF. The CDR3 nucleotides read TGTGCCAGCAGTTTATATGGGCAGAACGAGCAGTACTTC.

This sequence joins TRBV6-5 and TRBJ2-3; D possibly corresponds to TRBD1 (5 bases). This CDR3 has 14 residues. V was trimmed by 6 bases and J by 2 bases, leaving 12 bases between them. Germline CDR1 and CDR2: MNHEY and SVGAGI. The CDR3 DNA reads TGTGCCAGCAGAACAGGACGCCTCACAGATACGCAGTATTTT. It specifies CASRTGRLTDTQYF.

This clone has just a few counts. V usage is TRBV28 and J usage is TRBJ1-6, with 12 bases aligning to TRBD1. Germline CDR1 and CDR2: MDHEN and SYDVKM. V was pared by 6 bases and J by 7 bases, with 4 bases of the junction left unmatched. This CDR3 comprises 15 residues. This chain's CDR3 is CASSTGTGGNSPLHF. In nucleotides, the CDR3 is TGTGCCAGCAGCACCGGGACAGGGGGCAATTCACCCCTCCACTTT.

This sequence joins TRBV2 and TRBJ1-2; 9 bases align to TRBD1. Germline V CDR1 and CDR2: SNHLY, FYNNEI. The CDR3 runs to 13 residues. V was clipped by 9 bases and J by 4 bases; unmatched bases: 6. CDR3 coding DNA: TGTGCCAGGGTCCCGACAGGGGGCTATGGCTACACCTTC. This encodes CARVPTGGYGYTF.

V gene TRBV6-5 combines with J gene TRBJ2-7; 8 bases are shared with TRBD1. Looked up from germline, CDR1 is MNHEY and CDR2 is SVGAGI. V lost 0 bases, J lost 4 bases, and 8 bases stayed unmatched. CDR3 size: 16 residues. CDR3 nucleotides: TGTGCCAGCAGTTACTCGGTTGGGACAGGACCATACGAGCAGTACTTC. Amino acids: CASSYSVGTGPYEQYF.

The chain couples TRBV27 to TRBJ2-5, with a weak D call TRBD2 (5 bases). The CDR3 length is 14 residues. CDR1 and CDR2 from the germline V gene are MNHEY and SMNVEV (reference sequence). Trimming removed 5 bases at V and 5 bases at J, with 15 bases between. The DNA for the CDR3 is TGTGCCAGCAGTCCCCTCGGGGTCGGCGAGACCCAGTACTTC. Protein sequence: CASSPLGVGETQYF.

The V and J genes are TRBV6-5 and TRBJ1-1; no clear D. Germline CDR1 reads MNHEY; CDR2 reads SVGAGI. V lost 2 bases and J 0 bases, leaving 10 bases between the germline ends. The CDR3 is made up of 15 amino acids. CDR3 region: CASSYAVTLNTEAFF. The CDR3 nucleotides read TGTGCCAGCAGTTACGCTGTTACGTTGAACACTGAAGCTTTCTTT.

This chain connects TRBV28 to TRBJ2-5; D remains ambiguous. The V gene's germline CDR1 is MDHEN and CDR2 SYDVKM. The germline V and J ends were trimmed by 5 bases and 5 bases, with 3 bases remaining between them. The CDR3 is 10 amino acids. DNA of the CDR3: TGTGCCAGCAGTAGGGAGACCCAGTACTTC. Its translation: CASSRETQYF.

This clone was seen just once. CDR3 amino acids: CASSPGVEYGYTF. CDR3 coding DNA: TGTGCCAGCTCACCAGGGGTGGAGTATGGCTACACCTTC. This sequence joins TRBV18 and TRBJ1-2; D is uncertain. Germline V gene sequence: CDR1 KGHSH, CDR2 LQKENI. The CDR3 sequence is 13 residues long. V was cut by 2 bases and J by 5 bases, with 9 bases left in between.

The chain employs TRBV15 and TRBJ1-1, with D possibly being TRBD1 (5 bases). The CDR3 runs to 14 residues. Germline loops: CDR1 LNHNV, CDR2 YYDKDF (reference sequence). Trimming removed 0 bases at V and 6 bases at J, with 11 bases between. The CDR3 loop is CATSRDQWGPEAFF. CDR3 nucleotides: TGTGCCACCAGCAGAGATCAGTGGGGACCTGAAGCTTTCTTT.

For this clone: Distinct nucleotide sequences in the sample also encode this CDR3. The CDR3 sequence is CASRGTGYQPQHF. The DNA for the CDR3 is TGTGCCAGCAGGGGGACAGGGTACCAGCCCCAGCATTTT. The genes are TRBV27 and TRBJ1-5; 9 bases agree with TRBD1. The germline CDR1 and CDR2 sequences are MNHEY and SMNVEV (reference sequence). V shed 6 bases and J 7 bases; nucleotides not matched to a gene: 4. The CDR3 has 13 residues.

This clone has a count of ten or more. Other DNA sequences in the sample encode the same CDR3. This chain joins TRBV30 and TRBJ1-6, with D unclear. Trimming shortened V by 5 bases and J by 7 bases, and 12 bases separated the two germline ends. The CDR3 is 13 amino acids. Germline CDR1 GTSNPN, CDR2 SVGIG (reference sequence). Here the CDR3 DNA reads TGTGCCTGGCGATCCGGGAACAATTCACCCCTCCACTTT. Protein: CAWRSGNNSPLHF.

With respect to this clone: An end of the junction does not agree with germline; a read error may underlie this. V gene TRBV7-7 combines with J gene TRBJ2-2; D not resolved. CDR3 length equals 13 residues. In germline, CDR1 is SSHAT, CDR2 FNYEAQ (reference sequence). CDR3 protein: CASSSSSAGELFF. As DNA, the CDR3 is TGTGCTAGCAGCTCTTCCTCGGCCGGGGAGCTGTTTTTT.

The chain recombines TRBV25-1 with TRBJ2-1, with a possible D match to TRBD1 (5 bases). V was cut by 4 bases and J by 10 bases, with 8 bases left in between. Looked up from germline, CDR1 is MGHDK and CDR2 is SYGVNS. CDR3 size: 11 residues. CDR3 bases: TGTGCCAGCAGTGGTAACAGGGAGCAGTTCTTC. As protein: CASSGNREQFF.

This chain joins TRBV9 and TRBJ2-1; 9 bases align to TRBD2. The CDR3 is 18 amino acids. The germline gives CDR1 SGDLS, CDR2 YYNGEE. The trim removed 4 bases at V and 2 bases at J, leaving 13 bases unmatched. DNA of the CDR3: TGTGCCAGCAGCCCAATTCTAGGACTAGCGTTCACCTACAATGAGCAGTTCTTC. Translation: CASSPILGLAFTYNEQFF.

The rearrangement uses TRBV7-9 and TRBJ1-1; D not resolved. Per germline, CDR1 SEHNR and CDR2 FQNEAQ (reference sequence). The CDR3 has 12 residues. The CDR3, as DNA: TGTGCGATAGCGACATCGAACACTGAAGCTTTCTTT. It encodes CAIATSNTEAFF. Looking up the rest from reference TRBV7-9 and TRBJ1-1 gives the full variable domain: DTGVSQNPRHKITKRGQNVTFRCDPISEHNRLYWYRQTLGQGPEFLTYFQNEAQLEKSRLLSDRFSAERPKGSFSTLEIQRTEQGDSAMYLCAIATSNTEAFFGQGTRLTVV.

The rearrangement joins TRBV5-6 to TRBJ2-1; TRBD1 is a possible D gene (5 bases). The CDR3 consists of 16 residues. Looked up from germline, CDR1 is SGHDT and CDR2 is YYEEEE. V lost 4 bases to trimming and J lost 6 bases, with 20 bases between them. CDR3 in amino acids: CASSRRQGAPVNEQFF. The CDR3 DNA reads TGTGCCAGCAGCCGCCGCCAAGGGGCGCCTGTCAATGAGCAGTTCTTC.